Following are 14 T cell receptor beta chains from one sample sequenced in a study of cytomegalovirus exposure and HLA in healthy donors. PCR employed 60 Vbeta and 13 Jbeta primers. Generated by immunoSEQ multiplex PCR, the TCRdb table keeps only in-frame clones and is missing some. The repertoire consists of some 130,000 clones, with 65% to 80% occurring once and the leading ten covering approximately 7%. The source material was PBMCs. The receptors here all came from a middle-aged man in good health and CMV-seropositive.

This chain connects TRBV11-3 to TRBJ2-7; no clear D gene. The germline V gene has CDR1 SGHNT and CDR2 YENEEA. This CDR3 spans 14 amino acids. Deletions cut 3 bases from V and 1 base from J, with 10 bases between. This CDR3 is CASSLIASSYEQYF. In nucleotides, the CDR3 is TGTGCCAGCAGCTTGATTGCCAGTTCCTACGAGCAGTACTTC.

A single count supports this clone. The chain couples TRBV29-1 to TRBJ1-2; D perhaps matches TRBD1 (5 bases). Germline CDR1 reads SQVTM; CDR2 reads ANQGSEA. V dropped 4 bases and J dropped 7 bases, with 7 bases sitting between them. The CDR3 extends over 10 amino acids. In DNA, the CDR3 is TGCAGCGTTGTAGGGGTTGGCTACACCTTC. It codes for CSVVGVGYTF.

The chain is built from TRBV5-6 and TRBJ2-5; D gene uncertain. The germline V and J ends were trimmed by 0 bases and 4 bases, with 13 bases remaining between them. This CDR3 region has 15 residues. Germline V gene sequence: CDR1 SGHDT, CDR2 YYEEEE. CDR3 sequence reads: CASSLEVRVRETQYF. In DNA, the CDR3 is TGTGCCAGCAGCTTGGAGGTACGGGTAAGAGAGACCCAGTACTTC.

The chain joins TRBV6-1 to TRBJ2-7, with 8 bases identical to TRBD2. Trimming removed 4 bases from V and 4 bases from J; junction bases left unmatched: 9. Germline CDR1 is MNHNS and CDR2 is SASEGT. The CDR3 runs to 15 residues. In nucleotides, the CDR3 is TGTGCCAGCAGTGCTGGAGGGCCGGGAGGGTACGAGCAGTACTTC. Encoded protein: CASSAGGPGGYEQYF.

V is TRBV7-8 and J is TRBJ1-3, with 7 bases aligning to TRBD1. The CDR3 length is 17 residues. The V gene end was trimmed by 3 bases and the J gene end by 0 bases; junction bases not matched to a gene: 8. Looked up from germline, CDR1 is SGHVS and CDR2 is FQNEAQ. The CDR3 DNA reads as TGTGCCAGCAGCTTGTCTCCGGGACAGAGCTCTGGAAACACCATATATTTT. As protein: CASSLSPGQSSGNTIYF.

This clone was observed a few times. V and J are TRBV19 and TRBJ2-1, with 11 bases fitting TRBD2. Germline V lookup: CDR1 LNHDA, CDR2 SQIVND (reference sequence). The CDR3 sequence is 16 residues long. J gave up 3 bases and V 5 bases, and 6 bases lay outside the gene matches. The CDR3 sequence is CASSELAGGFYNEQFF. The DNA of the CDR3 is TGTGCCAGTAGTGAGTTAGCGGGAGGGTTCTACAATGAGCAGTTCTTC.

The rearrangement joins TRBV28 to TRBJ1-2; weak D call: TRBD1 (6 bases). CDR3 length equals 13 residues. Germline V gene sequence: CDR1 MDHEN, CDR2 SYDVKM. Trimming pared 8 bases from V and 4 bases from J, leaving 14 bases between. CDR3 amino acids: CASASGHSYGYTF. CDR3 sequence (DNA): TGTGCCAGCGCATCGGGACACAGCTATGGCTACACCTTC.

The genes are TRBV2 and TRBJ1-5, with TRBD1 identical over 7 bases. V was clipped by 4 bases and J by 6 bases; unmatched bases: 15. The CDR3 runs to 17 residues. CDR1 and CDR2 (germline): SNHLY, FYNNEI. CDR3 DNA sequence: TGTGCCAGCAGTGGGGGTGCACAGGGGATTTTCGGTCAGCCCCAGCATTTT. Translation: CASSGGAQGIFGQPQHF.

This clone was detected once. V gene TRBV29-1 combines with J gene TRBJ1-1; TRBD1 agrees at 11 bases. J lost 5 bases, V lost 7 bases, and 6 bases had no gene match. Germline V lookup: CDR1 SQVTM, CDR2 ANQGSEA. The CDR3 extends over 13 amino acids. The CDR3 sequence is CSAGQGARTEAFF. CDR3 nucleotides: TGCAGCGCAGGACAGGGGGCAAGGACTGAAGCTTTCTTT.

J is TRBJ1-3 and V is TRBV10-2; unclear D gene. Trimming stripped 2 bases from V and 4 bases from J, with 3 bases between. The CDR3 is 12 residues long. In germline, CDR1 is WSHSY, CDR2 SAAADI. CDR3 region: CASSEQGNTIYF. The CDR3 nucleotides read TGCGCCAGCAGTGAGCAGGGAAACACCATATATTTT.

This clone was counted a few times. CDR3 region: CASSFYTSDAYNEQFF. CDR3 DNA: TGTGCCAGCAGCTTCTATACTAGCGACGCCTACAATGAGCAGTTCTTC. The chain couples TRBV7-6 to TRBJ2-1; 7 bases map to TRBD2. CDR1 is SGHVS and CDR2 is FNYEAQ in the germline V gene. This CDR3 spans 16 amino acids. V trimming: 3 bases; J trimming: 2 bases; junction bases outside the gene matches: 7.

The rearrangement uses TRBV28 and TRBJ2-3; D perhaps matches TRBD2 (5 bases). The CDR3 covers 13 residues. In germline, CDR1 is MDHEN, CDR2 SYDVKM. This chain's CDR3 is CALRASHTDTQYF. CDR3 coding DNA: TGTGCTTTGAGGGCGTCCCACACAGATACGCAGTATTTT.

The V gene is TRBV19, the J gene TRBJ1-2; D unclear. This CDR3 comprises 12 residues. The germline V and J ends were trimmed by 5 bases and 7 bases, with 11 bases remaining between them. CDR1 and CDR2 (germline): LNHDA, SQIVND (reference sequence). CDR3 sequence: CASSFGPGGYTF. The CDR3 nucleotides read TGTGCCAGTAGTTTCGGCCCAGGTGGCTACACCTTC.

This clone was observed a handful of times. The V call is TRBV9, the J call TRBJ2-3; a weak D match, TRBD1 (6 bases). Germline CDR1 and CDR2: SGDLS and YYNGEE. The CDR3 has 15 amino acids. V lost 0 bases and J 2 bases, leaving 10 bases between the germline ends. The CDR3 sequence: CASSVGTVSTDTQYF. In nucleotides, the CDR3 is TGTGCCAGCAGCGTAGGGACAGTGTCCACAGATACGCAGTATTTT.